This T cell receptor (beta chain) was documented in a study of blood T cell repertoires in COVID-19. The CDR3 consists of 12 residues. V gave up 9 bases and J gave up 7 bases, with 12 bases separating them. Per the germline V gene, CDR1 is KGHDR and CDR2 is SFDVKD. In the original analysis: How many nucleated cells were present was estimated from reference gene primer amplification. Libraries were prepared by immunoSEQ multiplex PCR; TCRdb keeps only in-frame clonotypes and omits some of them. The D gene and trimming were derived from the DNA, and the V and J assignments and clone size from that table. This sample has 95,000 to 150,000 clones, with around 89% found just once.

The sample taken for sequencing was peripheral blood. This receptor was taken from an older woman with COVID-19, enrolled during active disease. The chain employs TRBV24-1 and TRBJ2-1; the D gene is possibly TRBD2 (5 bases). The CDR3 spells CATATRRNEQFF. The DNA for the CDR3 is TGTGCCACCGCCACTCGGAGGAATGAGCAGTTCTTC.